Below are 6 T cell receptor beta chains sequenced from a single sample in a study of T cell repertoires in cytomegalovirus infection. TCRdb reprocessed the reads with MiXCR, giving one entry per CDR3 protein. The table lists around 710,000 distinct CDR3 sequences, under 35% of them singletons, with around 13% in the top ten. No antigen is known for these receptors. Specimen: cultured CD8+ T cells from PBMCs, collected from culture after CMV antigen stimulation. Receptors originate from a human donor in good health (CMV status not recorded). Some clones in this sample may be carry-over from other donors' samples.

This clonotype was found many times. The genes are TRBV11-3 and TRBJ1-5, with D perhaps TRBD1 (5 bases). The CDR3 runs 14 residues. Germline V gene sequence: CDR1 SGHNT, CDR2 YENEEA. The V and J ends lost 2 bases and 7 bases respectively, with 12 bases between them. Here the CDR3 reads CASSLPSGCQPQHF. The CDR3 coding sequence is TGTGCCAGCAGCTTACCGTCAGGGTGCCAGCCCCAGCATTTT.

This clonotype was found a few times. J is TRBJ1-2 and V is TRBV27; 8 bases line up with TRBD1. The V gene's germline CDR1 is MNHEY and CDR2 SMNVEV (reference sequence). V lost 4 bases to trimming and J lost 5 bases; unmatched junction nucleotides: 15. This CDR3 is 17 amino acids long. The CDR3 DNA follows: TGTGCCAGCAGTTCCCGGCCCTGGACAGGGAGCACTTATGGCTACACCTTC. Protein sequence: CASSSRPWTGSTYGYTF.

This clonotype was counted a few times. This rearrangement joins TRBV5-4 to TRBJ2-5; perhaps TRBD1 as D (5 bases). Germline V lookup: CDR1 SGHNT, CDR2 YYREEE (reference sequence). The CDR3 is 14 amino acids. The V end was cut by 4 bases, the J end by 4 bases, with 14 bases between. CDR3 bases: TGTGCCAGCAGCCCGACACAAGGGGCAGAGACCCAGTACTTC. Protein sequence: CASSPTQGAETQYF.

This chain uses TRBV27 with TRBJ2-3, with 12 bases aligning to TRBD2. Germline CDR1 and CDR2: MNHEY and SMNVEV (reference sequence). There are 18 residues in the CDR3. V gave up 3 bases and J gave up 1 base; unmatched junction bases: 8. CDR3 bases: TGTGCCAGCAGTTTGTCTAGCGGGGGGGCCTGGGGCACAGATACGCAGTATTTT. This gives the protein CASSLSSGGAWGTDTQYF.

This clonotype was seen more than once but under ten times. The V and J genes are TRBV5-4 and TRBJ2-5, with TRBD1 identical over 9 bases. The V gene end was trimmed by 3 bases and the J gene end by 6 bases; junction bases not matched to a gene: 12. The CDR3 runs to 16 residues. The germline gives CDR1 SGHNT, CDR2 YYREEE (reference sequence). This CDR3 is CASSSNLGQGKKTQYF. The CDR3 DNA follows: TGTGCCAGCAGCTCGAATCTCGGACAGGGGAAAAAGACCCAGTACTTC.

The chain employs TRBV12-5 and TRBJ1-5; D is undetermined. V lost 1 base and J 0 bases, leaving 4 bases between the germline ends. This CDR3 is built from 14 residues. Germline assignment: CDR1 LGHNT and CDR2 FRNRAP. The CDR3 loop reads CASGLGNSNQPQHF. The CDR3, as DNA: TGTGCTAGTGGTTTGGGGAATAGCAATCAGCCCCAGCATTTT.